These T cell receptor beta chains were read from a single sample in a study of post-analysis software for immune sequencing data. A single record per CDR3 protein comes from TCRdb applying MiXCR to the PCR reads. The sample includes fewer than 900,000 distinct CDR3 sequences, 35% to 55% seen only once; the top ten take roughly 4.4%. Sequences were obtained from blood. These receptor sequences come from a girl aged 5-17 years with multiple sclerosis. The CDR3 runs from the conserved cysteine through the conserved F or W. Each record gives: CDR3 protein, CDR3 DNA, D gene, V gene, clone size, J gene. D genes are given only for firm matches. The listing skips clone size in some rows; elsewhere it reads once, few, many or a size class.

CDR3: CASSLSRTVDEQYF; DNA: TGTGCCAGCAGTTTAAGTAGAACCGTGGACGAGCAGTACTTC; D: -; V: TRBV12-3/TRBV12-4; size: -; J: TRBJ2-7
CDR3: CASSVPDSYGYTF; DNA: TGTGCCAGCAGTGTCCCGGACAGTTATGGCTACACCTTC; D: -; V: TRBV2; size: -; J: TRBJ1-2
CDR3: CSVDGTRNEQYF; DNA: TGCAGCGTTGACGGGACTCGGAACGAGCAGTACTTC; D: -; V: TRBV29-1; size: -; J: TRBJ2-7
CDR3: CAWKSGRSSYEQYF; DNA: TGTGCCTGGAAGAGCGGGAGGAGCTCCTACGAGCAGTACTTC; D: TRBD2; V: TRBV30; size: -; J: TRBJ2-7
CDR3: CASTGVGAEAFF; DNA: TGTGCCAGCACAGGGGTTGGGGCTGAAGCTTTCTTT; D: -; V: TRBV2; size: -; J: TRBJ1-1
CDR3: CASSSLSRTYEQYF; DNA: TGTGCCAGCAGCTCCCTCAGTCGAACCTACGAGCAGTACTTC; D: -; V: TRBV11-2; size: -; J: TRBJ2-7
CDR3: CASSPSGTWRGYTF; DNA: TGTGCCAGCAGCCCGAGTGGAACTTGGAGGGGCTACACCTTC; D: -; V: TRBV7-3; size: few; J: TRBJ1-2
CDR3: CSVETESLYGYTF; DNA: TGCAGCGTTGAAACAGAATCCCTCTATGGCTACACCTTC; D: -; V: TRBV29-1; size: -; J: TRBJ1-2
CDR3: CASSRGTSSYEQYF; DNA: TGTGCCAGCAGCCGGGGGACGTCCTCCTACGAGCAGTACTTC; D: -; V: TRBV11-2; size: -; J: TRBJ2-7
CDR3: CATSEDRTYEQYF; DNA: TGTGCCACCAGCGAGGACAGGACCTACGAGCAGTACTTC; D: TRBD1; V: TRBV15; size: -; J: TRBJ2-7
CDR3: CASSRGEFTTDTQYF; DNA: TGTGCCAGCAGCCGAGGGGAGTTTACTACAGATACGCAGTATTTT; D: -; V: TRBV12-3/TRBV12-4; size: few; J: TRBJ2-3
CDR3: CSVEASSSYEQYF; DNA: TGCAGCGTTGAGGCGTCTAGCTCCTACGAGCAGTACTTC; D: -; V: TRBV29-1; size: -; J: TRBJ2-7
CDR3: CASSDIGYEQYF; DNA: TGTGCCAGCAGCGACATAGGTTACGAGCAGTACTTC; D: -; V: TRBV7-9; size: few; J: TRBJ2-7
CDR3: CASSQIAAGVQFF; DNA: TGCGCCAGCAGCCAAATAGCGGCGGGAGTCCAGTTCTTC; D: TRBD2; V: TRBV4-3; size: few; J: TRBJ2-1
CDR3: CASSLTGREADTQYF; DNA: TGTGCCAGCAGCTTAACAGGGAGAGAGGCAGATACGCAGTATTTT; D: -; V: TRBV7-6; size: -; J: TRBJ2-3
CDR3: CSVDPGEGPINGYTF; DNA: TGCAGCGTTGATCCTGGGGAGGGCCCTATTAATGGCTACACCTTC; D: -; V: TRBV29-1; size: -; J: TRBJ1-2
CDR3: CSARAGGYNEQFF; DNA: TGCAGTGCTAGAGCGGGAGGGTACAATGAGCAGTTCTTC; D: TRBD2; V: TRBV20-1; size: -; J: TRBJ2-1
CDR3: CSARTSSGTANQPQHF; DNA: TGCAGTGCTCGGACGTCTTCCGGGACAGCTAATCAGCCCCAGCATTTT; D: TRBD1; V: TRBV20-1; size: few; J: TRBJ1-5
CDR3: CASSPDLGLEGGTDTQYF; DNA: TGTGCCAGCAGCCCCGACCTTGGACTAGAGGGAGGCACAGATACGCAGTATTTT; D: TRBD2; V: TRBV7-2; size: few; J: TRBJ2-3
CDR3: CASSFGTAPNEQFF; DNA: TGTGCCAGCAGTTTTGGGACAGCCCCCAATGAGCAGTTCTTC; D: TRBD1; V: TRBV27; size: few; J: TRBJ2-1
CDR3: CSVEWGGDGYTF; DNA: TGCAGCGTGGAATGGGGGGGCGATGGCTACACCTTC; D: -; V: TRBV29-1; size: -; J: TRBJ1-2
CDR3: CASSSRGRSSYNEQFF; DNA: TGTGCCAGCAGCAGCAGGGGGCGAAGCTCCTACAATGAGCAGTTCTTC; D: TRBD1; V: TRBV12-3/TRBV12-4; size: -; J: TRBJ2-1
CDR3: CASRGTGYNSPLHF; DNA: TGTGCCAGCAGGGGAACAGGCTATAATTCACCCCTCCACTTT; D: -; V: TRBV9; size: -; J: TRBJ1-6
CDR3: CSAGLGGNEQYF; DNA: TGCAGTGCTGGGCTCGGGGGTAACGAGCAGTACTTC; D: -; V: TRBV20-1; size: -; J: TRBJ2-7
CDR3: CASSSDRRSNQPQHF; DNA: TGTGCCAGCAGTTCGGACAGACGGAGCAATCAGCCCCAGCATTTT; D: -; V: TRBV6-5; size: -; J: TRBJ1-5
CDR3: CASSPSGGRTTDTQYF; DNA: TGTGCCAGCAGCCCTAGTGGCGGGAGAACCACAGATACGCAGTATTTT; D: TRBD2; V: TRBV9; size: few; J: TRBJ2-3
CDR3: CASSLSHNPEQYF; DNA: TGTGCCAGCAGCCTTTCTCACAACCCCGAGCAGTACTTC; D: -; V: TRBV7-9; size: -; J: TRBJ2-7
CDR3: CSARDPSTSGHYNEQFF; DNA: TGCAGTGCTAGAGATCCCTCGACTAGCGGCCACTACAATGAGCAGTTCTTC; D: TRBD2; V: TRBV20-1; size: -; J: TRBJ2-1
CDR3: CASRGQIDGYTF; DNA: TGTGCCAGCAGGGGACAGATAGATGGCTACACCTTC; D: TRBD1; V: TRBV9; size: -; J: TRBJ1-2
CDR3: CASSYSMLGAAFF; DNA: TGTGCCAGCAGTTACTCGATGTTGGGGGCGGCTTTCTTT; D: -; V: TRBV6-5; size: once; J: TRBJ1-1
CDR3: CSVETGTQETQYF; DNA: TGCAGCGTTGAAACGGGAACCCAAGAGACCCAGTACTTC; D: -; V: TRBV29-1; size: few; J: TRBJ2-5
CDR3: CASSFSGGLPEAFF; DNA: TGTGCCAGCAGTTTTTCAGGGGGGCTCCCTGAAGCTTTCTTT; D: TRBD1; V: TRBV12-3/TRBV12-4; size: -; J: TRBJ1-1
CDR3: CATRTLSEETQYF; DNA: TGTGCCACCAGGACCCTTTCAGAAGAGACCCAGTACTTC; D: -; V: TRBV15; size: -; J: TRBJ2-5
CDR3: CASRGLAGGKQGDTQYF; DNA: TGTGCCAGCAGGGGACTAGCGGGAGGAAAACAGGGGGATACGCAGTATTTT; D: TRBD2; V: TRBV12-3/TRBV12-4; size: -; J: TRBJ2-3
CDR3: CASGLGINRINEKLFF; DNA: TGTGCTAGTGGTTTGGGAATTAACAGGATTAATGAAAAACTGTTTTTT; D: -; V: TRBV12-5; size: -; J: TRBJ1-4
CDR3: CASSLRETNQPQHF; DNA: TGCGCCAGCAGTCTTAGGGAGACGAATCAGCCCCAGCATTTT; D: -; V: TRBV10-2; size: -; J: TRBJ1-5
CDR3: CASSALQGREQYF; DNA: TGTGCCAGCTCAGCACTCCAGGGGCGCGAGCAGTACTTC; D: -; V: TRBV18; size: few; J: TRBJ2-7
CDR3: CASSYYERIGNEQFF; DNA: TGTGCCAGCAGTTATTACGAGCGGATTGGGAATGAGCAGTTCTTC; D: -; V: TRBV6-6; size: few; J: TRBJ2-1
CDR3: CASSQERASGTRGQFF; DNA: TGTGCCAGCAGCCAAGAAAGGGCTAGCGGCACGCGGGGGCAGTTCTTC; D: TRBD2; V: TRBV3-1; size: -; J: TRBJ2-1
CDR3: CASRPRGQGWNEQFF; DNA: TGTGCCAGCAGACCCAGGGGACAGGGATGGAATGAGCAGTTCTTC; D: TRBD1; V: TRBV6-5; size: -; J: TRBJ2-1
CDR3: CATSSPFVGQGSIRNIQYF; DNA: TGTGCCACCAGCAGCCCCTTTGTGGGACAGGGGTCAATTAGGAACATTCAGTACTTC; D: TRBD1; V: TRBV15; size: -; J: TRBJ2-4
CDR3: CASSLSRGGHEQFF; DNA: TGTGCCAGCAGTTTATCCAGGGGAGGCCATGAGCAGTTCTTC; D: -; V: TRBV12-3/TRBV12-4; size: -; J: TRBJ2-1
CDR3: CASSLTGQFNQPQHF; DNA: TGTGCCAGCAGCTTAACCGGCCAATTCAATCAGCCCCAGCATTTT; D: -; V: TRBV7-8; size: few; J: TRBJ1-5
CDR3: CASSPIAGLYNEQFF; DNA: TGTGCCAGCAGCCCCATCGCGGGACTCTACAATGAGCAGTTCTTC; D: -; V: TRBV12-3/TRBV12-4; size: -; J: TRBJ2-1
CDR3: CSARGQGPYNSPLHF; DNA: TGCAGTGCCCGAGGGCAGGGCCCCTATAATTCACCCCTCCACTTT; D: -; V: TRBV20-1; size: -; J: TRBJ1-6
CDR3: CASSYYSGSNTGELFF; DNA: TGTGCCAGCAGTTACTACAGCGGTTCGAACACCGGGGAGCTGTTTTTT; D: -; V: TRBV6-5; size: -; J: TRBJ2-2
CDR3: CASSPSTIYEQYF; DNA: TGTGCCAGCAGCCCTTCGACGATTTACGAGCAGTACTTC; D: -; V: TRBV7-9; size: few; J: TRBJ2-7
CDR3: CASSLAPGREGLNEQFF; DNA: TGTGCCAGCAGCTTAGCCCCCGGGCGGGAGGGTCTCAATGAGCAGTTCTTC; D: TRBD2; V: TRBV13; size: -; J: TRBJ2-1
CDR3: CASRRGLATGTDTQYF; DNA: TGTGCCAGCAGACGTGGACTAGCGACAGGCACAGATACGCAGTATTTT; D: TRBD2; V: TRBV27; size: few; J: TRBJ2-3
CDR3: CASRGLAEGSYEQYF; DNA: TGTGCCAGCAGGGGACTAGCGGAGGGCTCCTACGAGCAGTACTTC; D: TRBD2; V: TRBV6-5; size: -; J: TRBJ2-7
CDR3: CASSRLAGVATSTDTQYF; DNA: TGTGCCAGCAGCCGTCTAGCGGGGGTAGCGACTAGCACAGATACGCAGTATTTT; D: TRBD2; V: TRBV5-6; size: -; J: TRBJ2-3
CDR3: CASSLELRGGTQYF; DNA: TGCGCCAGCAGCTTGGAACTCCGGGGAGGTACGCAGTATTTT; D: -; V: TRBV5-1; size: -; J: TRBJ2-3
CDR3: CASSSRVTNEKLFF; DNA: TGTGCCAGCAGTTCCAGGGTTACTAATGAAAAACTGTTTTTT; D: -; V: TRBV28; size: -; J: TRBJ1-4